Listed below are T cell receptor beta chains from one sample, sequenced in a study of T cell responses to AZD1222 COVID-19 vaccine. TCRdb keeps only in-frame clones here, not all; method: immunoSEQ multiplex PCR. The sample includes roughly 120,000 clones, roughly 86% seen only once; the top ten take 15% to 20%. Here the sequenced sample was peripheral blood, taken 28 days after the second AZD1222 dose. These TCRs come from an adult who received the AZD1222 COVID-19 vaccine. Each CDR3 is given with its conserved first and last residue. The D gene is left open where the match is weak. Clone size appears in some rows only: once, few, many, or a class for an expanded clone.

CDR3 DNA: TGTGCCAGCAGCTTAGACGGTAACATCGGGGCTTTCTTT; CDR3 protein: CASSLDGNIGAFF; V gene: TRBV7-2; D gene: .; J gene: TRBJ1-1; clone size: .
CDR3 DNA: TGTGCCAGCAGTTCCTCTTATGACACTGAAGCTTTCTTT; CDR3 protein: CASSSSYDTEAFF; V gene: TRBV27; D gene: .; J gene: TRBJ1-1; clone size: .
CDR3 DNA: TGCGCCAGCAGTGAGGGGGGGAGCACTGAAGCTTTCTTT; CDR3 protein: CASSEGGSTEAFF; V gene: TRBV10-1; D gene: .; J gene: TRBJ1-1; clone size: .
CDR3 DNA: TGTGCCAGCTCACCGGGACCCGTAAATGAAAAACTGTTTTTT; CDR3 protein: CASSPGPVNEKLFF; V gene: TRBV18; D gene: .; J gene: TRBJ1-4; clone size: .
CDR3 DNA: TGTGCCAGCAGCCCCCATCTCAGAGTGTTTGATTTCTTT; CDR3 protein: CASSPHLRVFDFF; V gene: TRBV7-2; D gene: .; J gene: TRBJ1-1; clone size: .
CDR3 DNA: TGTGCCAGCAGCCAACCGGGACAGGGCTATGGCTACACCTTC; CDR3 protein: CASSQPGQGYGYTF; V gene: TRBV3-1/TRBV3-2; D gene: TRBD1; J gene: TRBJ1-2; clone size: .
CDR3 DNA: TGTGCCAGCATGCCACTAGCGAATGAGCAGTTCTTC; CDR3 protein: CASMPLANEQFF; V gene: TRBV2; D gene: TRBD2; J gene: TRBJ2-1; clone size: .
CDR3 DNA: TGTGCCAGCAGCCGGTCGACTAGCGGAGCCTACGAGCAGTACTTC; CDR3 protein: CASSRSTSGAYEQYF; V gene: TRBV7-2; D gene: TRBD2; J gene: TRBJ2-7; clone size: once
CDR3 DNA: TGTGCCAGCTCAACCGGGACAGGGGATTTCACTGAAGCTTTCTTT; CDR3 protein: CASSTGTGDFTEAFF; V gene: TRBV18; D gene: TRBD1; J gene: TRBJ1-1; clone size: .
CDR3 DNA: TGTGCCAGCAGTTACTCGATTGAGCGAGCGACACCCCTCCACTTT; CDR3 protein: CASSYSIERATPLHF; V gene: TRBV6-5; D gene: .; J gene: TRBJ1-6; clone size: .
CDR3 DNA: TGTGCCAGCAGTTTGGTTCAGCCGGGCTCCTACGAGCAGTACTTC; CDR3 protein: CASSLVQPGSYEQYF; V gene: TRBV28; D gene: .; J gene: TRBJ2-7; clone size: .
CDR3 DNA: TGTGCCAGCAGCCAAGTGGGGGGCGGGCAAGAGACCCAGTACTTC; CDR3 protein: CASSQVGGGQETQYF; V gene: TRBV3-1/TRBV3-2; D gene: .; J gene: TRBJ2-5; clone size: .
CDR3 DNA: TGTGCCTGGAGTGTCGGGTCAGGGGAGACCCAGTACTTC; CDR3 protein: CAWSVGSGETQYF; V gene: TRBV30; D gene: .; J gene: TRBJ2-5; clone size: .
CDR3 DNA: TGTGCCAGCAGCCCTCTCCGGGATGAAGATACGCAGTATTTT; CDR3 protein: CASSPLRDEDTQYF; V gene: TRBV7-9; D gene: .; J gene: TRBJ2-3; clone size: .
CDR3 DNA: TGCGCCAGCAGCGACCCAAGACTAGCGGGACTAAGGAGACCGTACTTC; CDR3 protein: CASSDPRLAGLRRPYF; V gene: TRBV5-1; D gene: TRBD2; J gene: TRBJ2-5; clone size: .
CDR3 DNA: TGCAGCGTTCGTCCTAGCGGGGCCAATGAGCAGTTCTTC; CDR3 protein: CSVRPSGANEQFF; V gene: TRBV29-1; D gene: TRBD2; J gene: TRBJ2-1; clone size: .
CDR3 DNA: TGTGCCAGTAGGCCCGGGACAGGGAACTACGAGCAGTACTTC; CDR3 protein: CASRPGTGNYEQYF; V gene: TRBV19; D gene: TRBD1; J gene: TRBJ2-7; clone size: .
CDR3 DNA: TGCGCCAGCAGCCAAGGACGGGGGGGGCGCGGGAATGAGCAGTTCTTC; CDR3 protein: CASSQGRGGRGNEQFF; V gene: TRBV4-1; D gene: TRBD2; J gene: TRBJ2-1; clone size: .